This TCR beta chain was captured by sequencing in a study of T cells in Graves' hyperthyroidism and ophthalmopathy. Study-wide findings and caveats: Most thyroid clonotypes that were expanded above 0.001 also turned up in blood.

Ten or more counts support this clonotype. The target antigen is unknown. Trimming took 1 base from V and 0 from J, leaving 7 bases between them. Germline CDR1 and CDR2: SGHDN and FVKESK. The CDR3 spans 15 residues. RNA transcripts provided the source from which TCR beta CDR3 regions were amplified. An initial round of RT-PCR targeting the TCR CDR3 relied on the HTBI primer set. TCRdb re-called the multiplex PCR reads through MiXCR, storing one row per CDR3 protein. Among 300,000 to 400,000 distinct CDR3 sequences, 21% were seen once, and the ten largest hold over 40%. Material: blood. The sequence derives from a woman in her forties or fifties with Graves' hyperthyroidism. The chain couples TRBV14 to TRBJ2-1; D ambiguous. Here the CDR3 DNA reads TGTGCCAGCAGCCAAGGAGTCAGCTCCTACAATGAGCAGTTCTTC. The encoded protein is CASSQGVSSYNEQFF.